The text below deals with one T cell receptor (beta chain). The record originates from a study of blood T cell repertoires in COVID-19. Study details: Some COVID-19 samples were acute and others convalescent; all came from the United States, Italy and Spain. The analysed material was cDNA or gDNA that came from T cells, B-cell-depleted T cells, or PBMCs.

Authors' processing steps: Amplification of reference gene primers was used by the study to estimate nucleated cell counts. The method was immunoSEQ multiplex PCR; TCRdb's version includes in-frame clones alone and lacks a portion of them. V and J calls and clone size are those listed in that table; D and trimming were worked out from the DNA. The sample carries tens of thousands of clones, around four fifths recorded once. The CDR3 covers 15 residues. Germline-derived CDR1 and CDR2 are LNHDA and SQIVND (reference sequence). V shed 3 bases, J shed 4 bases, and the junction held 3 bases outside the gene matches.

Source material: peripheral blood. The chain joins TRBV19 to TRBJ2-6; 7 nucleotides align to TRBD1. This receptor was taken from a human donor in a cohort sampled during active COVID-19. Here the CDR3 reads CASSMRGPGANVLTF. In DNA, the CDR3 is TGTGCCAGTAGTATGAGGGGGCCCGGGGCCAACGTCCTGACTTTC.